The TCR beta chain described here comes from a study of blood T cell repertoires in COVID-19. Study overall: Researchers got acute and convalescent COVID-19 samples from the United States, Italy and Spain. Nucleic acid was either cDNA or gDNA, and it came from T cells, B-cell-depleted T cells, or PBMCs.

V trimming: 5 bases; J trimming: 1 base; junction bases outside the gene matches: 3. This CDR3 is 14 amino acids long. Germline V gene data show CDR1 as SGHDT and CDR2 as YYEEEE. Sequencing used immunoSEQ multiplex PCR; TCRdb keeps in-frame clones, though not all of them. The data contain around 200,000 clones, 86% of them singletons. The receptor was isolated from a man in his 70s with acute or convalescent COVID-19. The V gene is TRBV5-6, the J gene TRBJ2-7, with 10 bases matching TRBD2. The sample taken for sequencing was peripheral blood. This CDR3 is CASRLTSGSYEQYF. The CDR3 nucleotides read TGTGCCAGCAGATTGACTAGCGGGTCCTACGAGCAGTACTTC.